Presented here are 9 T cell receptor beta chains from one specimen sequenced in a study of OX40 agonist ivuxolimab in advanced cancers. The repertoire was sequenced with immunoSEQ multiplex PCR; TCRdb's copy has only in-frame clones and lacks some. Found here are some 48,000 clones, about 88% of them singletons; the top ten hold under 2.5%. Specimen: CD4+ or CD8+ T cells sorted from blood, collected in a trial of the OX40 agonist ivuxolimab. These receptors were collected from an adult with an advanced solid tumor such as melanoma, head and neck, liver or kidney cancer.

V is TRBV7-2 and J is TRBJ2-1; possible D gene TRBD2, 5 bases. CDR1 is SGHTA and CDR2 is FQGNSA in the germline V gene. The CDR3 is made up of 14 amino acids. V lost 0 bases and J lost 8, with 11 bases in between. The CDR3, as DNA: TGTGCCAGCAGCTTAGCGAGAGGGCGGGATGAGCAGTTCTTC. Translation gives CASSLARGRDEQFF.

V is TRBV6-5 and J is TRBJ1-5; a possible D gene is TRBD1 (5 bases). V was shortened by 0 bases and J by 2 bases, with 8 bases between the two germline ends. The CDR3 is 15 residues long. Germline CDR1 reads MNHEY; CDR2 reads SVGAGI. Written as DNA, the CDR3 is TGTGCCAGCAGTTACTCCGGGGGAGGCAATCAGCCCCAGCATTTT. Protein product: CASSYSGGGNQPQHF.

This clone was picked up one time. The chain carries TRBV27 and TRBJ1-4; a possible D gene is TRBD1 (5 bases). V lost 9 bases, J lost 8 bases, and 25 bases lay in between. CDR1 MNHEY and CDR2 SMNVEV come from the germline V gene (reference sequence). The CDR3 spans 16 residues. CDR3 in DNA: TGTGCCAGTGCCCCCAGGGATTCCCCGACCCGAGAAAAACTGTTTTTT. Protein product: CASAPRDSPTREKLFF.

This clone was found once. V is TRBV10-3 and J is TRBJ1-2, with D hard to call. V dropped 5 bases and J dropped 1 base, with 8 bases sitting between them. The CDR3 is made up of 13 amino acids. Germline V gene sequence: CDR1 ENHRY, CDR2 SYGVKD. The CDR3 region is CAISPTDNYGYTF. The CDR3, as DNA: TGTGCCATCAGTCCCACAGATAACTATGGCTACACCTTC.

The rearrangement uses TRBV4-2 and TRBJ2-5; D not certain. The germline gives CDR1 LGHNA, CDR2 YNFKEQ. The V and J ends lost 0 bases and 3 bases respectively, with 8 bases between them. The CDR3 has 14 amino acids. The DNA for the CDR3 is TGTGCCAGCAGCCAAGAAGGTCTTAAAGAGACCCAGTACTTC. Translation: CASSQEGLKETQYF.

The J gene is TRBJ2-5, the V gene TRBV5-4, with 9 bases aligning to TRBD1. After removal of 3 bases from V and 4 bases from J, the junction contained 7 bases not matched to a gene. The CDR3 contains 15 residues. Germline V lookup: CDR1 SGHNT, CDR2 YYREEE (reference sequence). DNA of the CDR3: TGTGCCAGCAGCTCGGACAGGGGAGGTAGAGAGACCCAGTACTTC. It codes for CASSSDRGGRETQYF.

CDR3 sequence reads: CASGPPSGLETQYF. The CDR3 DNA follows: TGTGCCAGCGGACCGCCCTCAGGGTTGGAGACCCAGTACTTC. The chain combines TRBV7-8 with TRBJ2-5; TRBD1 might be the D (5 bases). Trimming left V 8 bases short and J 5 bases short, with 18 bases between. Per germline, CDR1 SGHVS and CDR2 FQNEAQ. The CDR3 spans 14 residues.

The rearrangement uses TRBV6-6 and TRBJ1-1; D is perhaps TRBD1 (6 bases). Germline CDR1 and CDR2: MNHNY and SVGAGI (reference sequence). Trimming removed 0 bases at V and 1 base at J, with 12 bases between. The CDR3 loop spans 16 amino acids. The CDR3 nucleotides are TGTGCCAGCAGTTACTCAAGACAGGCCCAGAACACTGAAGCTTTCTTT. Its protein is CASSYSRQAQNTEAFF.

The V call is TRBV7-6, the J call TRBJ2-7, with TRBD1 identical over 8 bases. Germline CDR1 reads SGHVS; CDR2 reads FNYEAQ. This CDR3 has 13 residues. V dropped 3 bases and J dropped 5; count of bases not matched to a gene: 3. The CDR3 bases are TGTGCCAGCAGCTTCCAGGGGGCCAACGAGCAGTACTTC. The encoded protein is CASSFQGANEQYF.